Each of the 15 T cell receptor beta chains below was sequenced from the same sample in a study of blood T cell repertoires in COVID-19. Sequencing was performed with immunoSEQ multiplex PCR; in TCRdb, only in-frame clones are kept and a portion is missing. The sample consists of approximately 150,000 clones, 65% to 85% of them appearing once. Sequenced: peripheral blood. The receptors were gathered from a woman in her forties or fifties with acute or convalescent COVID-19.

This chain connects TRBV4-2 to TRBJ2-1; 7 nucleotides line up with TRBD2. This CDR3 contains 16 residues. CDR1 is LGHNA, CDR2 YNFKEQ, per germline. V shed 0 bases and J 2 bases; nucleotides not matched to a gene: 4. The CDR3 bases are TGTGCCAGCAGCCAAGACACGGGACTAACCTACAATGAGCAGTTCTTC. Its protein product is CASSQDTGLTYNEQFF.

The gene calls are TRBV6-2 or TRBV6-3 and TRBJ2-5; a weak D match, TRBD2 (7 bases). The CDR3 consists of 17 residues. Germline V gene data show CDR1 as MNHEY and CDR2 as SVGEGT. V was shortened by 2 bases and J by 3 bases, with 19 bases between the two germline ends. This CDR3 reads CASSYSGGARWEETQYF. In nucleotides, the CDR3 is TGTGCCAGCAGTTACAGTGGGGGGGCTAGATGGGAAGAGACCCAGTACTTC.

V usage is TRBV6-2 or TRBV6-3 and J usage is TRBJ2-1, with TRBD1 as a possible D gene (7 bases). Germline V gene lookup returns CDR1 MNHEY and CDR2 SVGEGT. The CDR3 loop spans 17 amino acids. V lost 2 bases, J lost 4 bases, and 18 bases lay in between. The CDR3 loop reads CASSYGNRGGWYNEQFF. For the CDR3, the DNA is TGTGCCAGCAGTTACGGGAACAGGGGAGGTTGGTACAATGAGCAGTTCTTC.

A note on this clone: A much more abundant neighbour one base away suggests this may be a read error. The rearrangement joins TRBV13 to TRBJ1-2; D gene uncertain. The CDR3 is 11 residues long. Germline CDR1 is PRHDT and CDR2 is FYEKMQ (reference sequence). The germline V and J ends were trimmed by 7 bases and 3 bases, with 6 bases remaining between them. This CDR3 is CASTQDYGYTF. The CDR3 DNA is TGTGCCAGCACCCAGGACTATGGCTACACCTTC.

The chain couples TRBV9 to TRBJ2-1; TRBD2 agrees at 13 bases. J lost 8 bases, V lost 4 bases, and 12 bases had no gene match. Per germline, CDR1 SGDLS and CDR2 YYNGEE. The CDR3 covers 17 residues. For the CDR3, the DNA is TGTGCCAGCAGCTTCCGCCCCGGGACTAGCGGGGAACATGAGCAGTTCTTC. This gives the protein CASSFRPGTSGEHEQFF.

The chain has TRBV5-1 and TRBJ1-2; 9 bases are shared with TRBD1. The CDR3 has 14 amino acids. J lost 6 bases, V lost 1 base, and 4 bases had no gene match. Germline CDR1 SGHRS, CDR2 YFSETQ. CDR3 residues: CASSLPGQGDGYTF. CDR3 sequence (DNA): TGCGCCAGCAGCTTGCCGGGACAGGGAGATGGCTACACCTTC. Full variable domain (remainder filled in from reference TRBV5-1 and TRBJ1-2): KAGVTQTPRYLIKTRGQQVTLSCSPISGHRSVSWYQQTPGQGLQFLFEYFSETQRNKGNFPGRFSGRQFSNSRSEMNVSTLELGDSALYLCASSLPGQGDGYTFGSGTRLTVV.

The rearrangement links TRBV7-6 to TRBJ2-7; perhaps TRBD1 as D (7 bases). This CDR3 comprises 15 residues. Germline-derived CDR1 and CDR2 are SGHVS and FNYEAQ. The germline V and J ends were trimmed by 2 bases and 5 bases, with 16 bases remaining between them. CDR3 sequence (DNA): TGTGCCAGCAGCTTATTCGCGGGACAGTCTAACGAGCAGTACTTC. This codes for CASSLFAGQSNEQYF. The full variable domain, with the rest looked up from reference TRBV7-6 and TRBJ2-7, is GAGVSQSPRYKVTKRGQDVALRCDPISGHVSLYWYRQALGQGPEFLTYFNYEAQQDKSGLPNDRFSAERPEGSISTLTIQRTEQRDSAMYRCASSLFAGQSNEQYFGPGTRLTVT.

In its sample, this clone was seen a few times. This chain links TRBV7-8 with TRBJ1-1, with 8 bases lining up with TRBD1. This CDR3 spans 14 amino acids. Germline CDR1 is SGHVS and CDR2 is FQNEAQ. After removal of 5 bases from V and 1 base from J, the junction contained 3 bases not matched to a gene. CDR3 sequence reads: CASSVDRANTEAFF. CDR3 DNA sequence: TGTGCCAGCAGCGTGGACAGGGCGAACACTGAAGCTTTCTTT.

The V and J genes are TRBV4-2 and TRBJ1-1; TRBD1 might be the D (5 bases). CDR1 is LGHNA and CDR2 is YNFKEQ in the germline V gene. CDR3 size: 15 residues. V shed 2 bases and J shed 5 bases, with 15 bases lying between them. CDR3 amino acids: CASSQLRGGETEAFF. For the CDR3, the DNA is TGTGCCAGCAGCCAATTACGGGGGGGGGAGACTGAAGCTTTCTTT.

The sample holds a few counts of this clone. The J gene is TRBJ1-2, the V gene TRBV5-4; 7 bases are shared with TRBD1. The CDR3 extends over 13 amino acids. J was trimmed by 5 bases and V by 4 bases; bases with no gene match: 5. The V gene's germline CDR1 is SGHNT and CDR2 YYREEE (reference sequence). The DNA of the CDR3 is TGTGCCAGCAGCCGGGACAGCTCGTATGGCTACACCTTC. Translation: CASSRDSSYGYTF.

The V call is TRBV19, the J call TRBJ1-1; weak D call: TRBD1 (5 bases). The ends were cut back, 4 bases at V and 7 bases at J, with 19 bases in the middle. This CDR3 contains 15 residues. CDR1 is LNHDA and CDR2 is SQIVND in the germline V gene (reference sequence). The CDR3: CASSKSGEGALEAFF. The CDR3 DNA sequence: TGTGCCAGTAGTAAGAGCGGGGAAGGGGCCCTTGAAGCTTTCTTT.

The genes are TRBV12-3 or TRBV12-4 and TRBJ2-1; the D gene is possibly TRBD2 (6 bases). V shed 7 bases and J shed 10 bases, with 11 bases lying between them. The length of the CDR3 is 11 residues. The CDR3 region has the DNA TGTGCCAGCACCCGTCGGGGGGAGCAGTTCTTC. As protein: CASTRRGEQFF.

The rearrangement joins TRBV6-1 to TRBJ2-7; tentatively, D is TRBD2 (5 bases). V was cut by 1 base and J by 7 bases, with 11 bases left in between. From germline, CDR1 is MNHNS and CDR2 SASEGT. The length of the CDR3 is 13 residues. CDR3 DNA: TGTGCCAGCAGTGAAGTAGAAGGGAGAGAGCAGTACTTC. It translates to CASSEVEGREQYF.

The chain uses TRBV27 and TRBJ1-5, with D perhaps matching TRBD1 (5 bases). The length of the CDR3 is 15 residues. V lost 3 bases to trimming and J lost 3 bases, with 12 bases between them. Germline loops: CDR1 MNHEY, CDR2 SMNVEV (reference sequence). The CDR3 DNA is TGTGCCAGCAGTTTTGGGGGGTACTCCAATCAGCCCCAGCATTTT. Amino acid sequence: CASSFGGYSNQPQHF.

In DNA form, the CDR3 reads TGTGCCAGCAGCTTATCCTGGGGGGACAGGGGTTTGAGCTACAATGAGCAGTTCTTC. Its translation is CASSLSWGDRGLSYNEQFF. V gene TRBV7-2 combines with J gene TRBJ2-1, with TRBD1 matching over 10 bases. The CDR3 consists of 19 residues. Germline V gene lookup returns CDR1 SGHTA and CDR2 FQGNSA. Unmatched junction bases numbered 13, after V lost 2 bases and J lost 3 bases.